A single sample is the source of the 24 T cell receptor beta chains below, sequenced in a study of blood T cells in healthy people across ages. The authors ran a second PCR of 7 to 11 cycles using a sample-barcoded 5' primer and a J-beta primer mix. TCRdb ran MiXCR on the 5' RACE reads and lists one entry per CDR3 protein. The repertoire holds about 1.4 million distinct CDR3 sequences, with 59% as singletons. Sequences were obtained from blood. The receptors were gathered from a man aged 18 to 30 in good health.

For this clonotype: The junction differs from germline at one of its ends, possibly a read error. The chain links TRBV7-9 to TRBJ2-1; possible D gene TRBD2, 7 bases. CDR3 length: 20 amino acids. The germline gives CDR1 SEHNR, CDR2 FQNEAQ (reference sequence). The CDR3 loop reads CASSPLGGGGGGGSYNGQFF. CDR3 sequence (DNA): TGTGCCAGCAGCCCCCTCGGTGGGGGCGGAGGGGGGGGCTCCTACAATGGGCAGTTCTTC.

The gene calls are TRBV4-3 and TRBJ1-1; 9 nucleotides align to TRBD1. The CDR3 consists of 17 residues. Germline V lookup: CDR1 LGHNA, CDR2 YSLEER. With 4 bases clipped from V and 5 bases from J, the junction kept 14 bases outside the gene matches. Here the CDR3 DNA reads TGCGCCAGCAGCCCTACCAGACAACAGGGGGCGCGGACTGAAGCTTTCTTT. Its protein is CASSPTRQQGARTEAFF.

The CDR3 sequence is CATVPGQGGPNYGYTF. The CDR3 DNA reads as TGTGCCACGGTTCCGGGACAGGGGGGCCCTAACTATGGCTACACCTTC. The gene calls are TRBV10-3 and TRBJ1-2; TRBD1 agrees at 11 bases. J was trimmed by 0 bases and V by 10 bases; bases with no gene match: 10. CDR3 size: 16 residues. Germline V gene data show CDR1 as ENHRY and CDR2 as SYGVKD.

The chain has TRBV20-1 and TRBJ2-4; 8 nucleotides align to TRBD2. The CDR3 contains 16 residues. CDR1 DFQATT and CDR2 SNEGSKA come from the germline V gene (reference sequence). J was trimmed by 13 bases and V by 1 base; bases with no gene match: 18. CDR3: CSARGGTSGAYNEQYF. CDR3 nucleotide sequence: TGCAGTGCTAGAGGGGGCACTAGCGGAGCTTACAATGAGCAGTACTTC.

This clonotype was recorded a few times. The V and J genes are TRBV28 and TRBJ1-5; D uncertain. Germline V gene data show CDR1 as MDHEN and CDR2 as SYDVKM. CDR3 size: 11 residues. V lost 2 bases and J 7 bases, leaving 3 bases between the germline ends. CDR3 sequence (DNA): TGTGCCAGCAGTTTAGTCCAGCCCCAGCATTTT. The encoded protein is CASSLVQPQHF.

This clonotype was seen more than once but under ten times. The chain employs TRBV6-5 and TRBJ2-3; D ambiguous. This CDR3 has 18 amino acids. Germline assignment: CDR1 MNHEY and CDR2 SVGAGI. The V end was cut by 0 bases, the J end by 2 bases, with 18 bases between. The CDR3 region is CASSYSNGGFYSTDTQYF. CDR3 coding DNA: TGTGCCAGCAGTTACTCGAATGGTGGCTTTTACTCCACAGATACGCAGTATTTT.

V is TRBV27 and J is TRBJ2-2, with D perhaps matching TRBD1 (6 bases). V lost 5 bases and J lost 7, with 17 bases in between. The germline V gene encodes CDR1 MNHEY and CDR2 SMNVEV (reference sequence). This CDR3 spans 15 amino acids. CDR3 DNA: TGTGCCAGCAGTCCCCAGGGGACATTCGGCGGGGAGCTGTTTTTT. This translates into CASSPQGTFGGELFF.

This sequence joins TRBV27 and TRBJ1-1; D is undetermined. The CDR3 is 14 amino acids. The V gene lost 6 bases and the J gene lost 1 base, with 12 bases spanning the gap. Germline V gene data show CDR1 as MNHEY and CDR2 as SMNVEV (reference sequence). CDR3 sequence: CASSAAIPNTEAFF. The CDR3, as DNA: TGTGCCAGCAGCGCGGCGATTCCGAACACTGAAGCTTTCTTT.

This clonotype occurred a few times. The rearrangement uses TRBV20-1 and TRBJ2-1; perhaps TRBD2 as D (6 bases). The germline gives CDR1 DFQATT, CDR2 SNEGSKA (reference sequence). The CDR3 has 13 amino acids. Trimming took 6 bases from V and 10 from J, leaving 19 bases between them. CDR3 sequence (DNA): TGCAGTGCCGGGACTTCGGAACTAGGGGAGCAGTTCTTC. Its translation: CSAGTSELGEQFF.

The V and J genes are TRBV6-6 and TRBJ1-4, with a weak D call TRBD1 (5 bases). This CDR3 has 14 residues. Between the trimmed V and J ends, which lost 5 bases and 4 bases, there was a span of 11 bases. In germline, CDR1 is MNHNY, CDR2 SVGAGI (reference sequence). The CDR3 is CASSQNDSNEKLFF. Written as DNA, the CDR3 is TGTGCCAGCAGTCAGAACGACAGTAATGAAAAACTGTTTTTT.

V usage is TRBV10-3 and J usage is TRBJ2-3, with a possible D match to TRBD1 (5 bases). The CDR3 contains 12 residues. Looked up from germline, CDR1 is ENHRY and CDR2 is SYGVKD. The CDR3 reads CALGPGPDTQYF. The CDR3 coding sequence is TGTGCATTAGGACCAGGGCCAGATACGCAGTATTTT.

The table lists this clonotype with a few counts. The V gene is TRBV5-1, the J gene TRBJ1-4; D gene uncertain. Trimming pared 2 bases from V and 4 bases from J, leaving 9 bases between. CDR3 length: 14 residues. Germline CDR1 reads SGHRS; CDR2 reads YFSETQ. In DNA, the CDR3 is TGCGCCAGCAGCTTCGGACGGCATAATGAAAAACTGTTTTTT. Its protein product is CASSFGRHNEKLFF.

The J gene is TRBJ2-6, the V gene TRBV6-2 or TRBV6-3; D not resolved. The germline V gene encodes CDR1 MNHEY and CDR2 SVGEGT. CDR3 length equals 14 residues. V was shortened by 7 bases and J by 3 bases, with 10 bases between the two germline ends. CDR3 sequence reads: CASNEDVGANVLTF. Written as DNA, the CDR3 is TGTGCCAGCAACGAGGACGTTGGGGCCAACGTCCTGACTTTC.

The gene calls are TRBV29-1 and TRBJ2-3; 7 positions match TRBD1. This CDR3 contains 16 residues. The germline V gene encodes CDR1 SQVTM and CDR2 ANQGSEA. Trimming took 2 bases from V and 8 from J; bases not matched to a gene: 16. The chain's CDR3 is CSVEPSGQAFVRTQYF. The CDR3 DNA is TGCAGCGTTGAACCCTCCGGACAGGCCTTCGTACGTACGCAGTATTTT.

The table lists this clonotype with a count of one. The V and J genes are TRBV12-3 or TRBV12-4 and TRBJ2-6; perhaps TRBD1 as D (6 bases). Trimming cost V 7 bases and J 2 bases, with 21 bases left between them. This CDR3 contains 18 residues. Here the CDR3 reads CASTQYITGNAGANVLTF. The DNA of the CDR3 is TGTGCCAGCACCCAATACATAACAGGGAACGCTGGGGCCAACGTCCTGACTTTC.

This clonotype was detected only a few times. The chain couples TRBV20-1 to TRBJ2-3; 9 bases fit TRBD2. Germline V gene sequence: CDR1 DFQATT, CDR2 SNEGSKA (reference sequence). The CDR3 extends over 13 amino acids. J lost 6 bases, V lost 3 bases, and 4 bases had no gene match. The CDR3 DNA is TGCAGTGCTAGTAGCGGGAGAGGTGATACGCAGTATTTT. It yields the protein CSASSGRGDTQYF.

The chain employs TRBV2 and TRBJ2-2, with D tentatively TRBD2 (6 bases). Per the germline V gene, CDR1 is SNHLY and CDR2 is FYNNEI. Between the trimmed V and J ends, which lost 5 bases and 2 bases, there was a span of 15 bases. This CDR3 has 16 amino acids. CDR3 region: CASSPTGGYNTGELFF. The CDR3 coding sequence is TGTGCCAGCAGTCCAACCGGGGGTTATAACACCGGGGAGCTGTTTTTT. The full variable domain, rest sourced from reference TRBV2 and TRBJ2-2, is EPEVTQTPSHQVTQMGQEVILRCVPISNHLYFYWYRQILGQKVEFLVSFYNNEISEKSEIFDDQFSVERPDGSNFTLKIRSTKLEDSAMYFCASSPTGGYNTGELFFGEGSRLTVL.

V and J are TRBV27 and TRBJ2-3; tentative D call: TRBD1 (6 bases). This CDR3 comprises 15 residues. The germline V gene has CDR1 MNHEY and CDR2 SMNVEV (reference sequence). V lost 5 bases, J lost 2 bases, and 14 bases lay in between. The CDR3 sequence: CASSNRDIATDTQYF. The CDR3 coding sequence is TGTGCCAGCAGTAACCGGGACATAGCCACAGATACGCAGTATTTT.

This rearrangement joins TRBV9 to TRBJ2-7, with D possibly matching TRBD1 (6 bases). The CDR3 consists of 14 residues. From germline, CDR1 is SGDLS and CDR2 YYNGEE. V lost 2 bases and J lost 6, with 15 bases in between. The CDR3 is CASSVSGVGSEQYF. The CDR3 DNA follows: TGTGCCAGCAGCGTTTCAGGGGTCGGCTCCGAGCAGTACTTC.

The chain is built from TRBV20-1 and TRBJ2-7; D gene uncertain. The CDR3 contains 15 residues. The V gene lost 1 base and the J gene lost 2 bases, with 15 bases spanning the gap. From germline, CDR1 is DFQATT and CDR2 SNEGSKA (reference sequence). The CDR3 DNA is TGCAGTGCTAGAGCGAATCTAGGGATCACCTACGAGCAGTACTTC. It encodes CSARANLGITYEQYF.

This clonotype was counted a single time. The rearrangement uses TRBV7-9 and TRBJ1-4; 8 bases line up with TRBD1. The trim removed 1 base at V and 6 bases at J, leaving 7 bases unmatched. This CDR3 contains 16 residues. Per the germline V gene, CDR1 is SEHNR and CDR2 is FQNEAQ (reference sequence). CDR3: CASSLDQTGGHEKLFF. DNA for the CDR3: TGTGCCAGCAGCTTAGATCAAACAGGGGGACATGAAAAACTGTTTTTT. Using reference TRBV7-9 and TRBJ1-4 for the parts outside the CDR3, the full variable domain is DTGVSQNPRHKITKRGQNVTFRCDPISEHNRLYWYRQTLGQGPEFLTYFQNEAQLEKSRLLSDRFSAERPKGSFSTLEIQRTEQGDSAMYLCASSLDQTGGHEKLFFGSGTQLSVL.

The rearrangement uses TRBV6-1 and TRBJ1-1; D might be TRBD1 (5 bases). Germline-derived CDR1 and CDR2 are MNHNS and SASEGT. Trimming removed 11 bases from V and 1 base from J, with 14 bases in between. The CDR3 loop spans 13 amino acids. CDR3 in amino acids: CALRGRENTEAFF. CDR3 sequence (DNA): TGTGCCCTAAGGGGTAGGGAGAACACTGAAGCTTTCTTT.

This sequence joins TRBV5-5 and TRBJ2-7; the match to TRBD1 covers 7 bases. Germline V gene data show CDR1 as SGHKS and CDR2 as YYEKEE (reference sequence). The CDR3 totals 15 residues. The V segment lost 3 bases and the J segment 0 bases; nucleotides outside the gene matches: 6. This CDR3 is CASSYWTGSSYEQYF. The CDR3, as DNA: TGTGCCAGCAGCTACTGGACAGGTTCCTCCTACGAGCAGTACTTC.

This clonotype came up a few times. The chain employs TRBV15 and TRBJ2-3, with D maybe TRBD1 (5 bases). V lost 5 bases and J lost 3, with 24 bases in between. In germline, CDR1 is LNHNV, CDR2 YYDKDF (reference sequence). This CDR3 spans 18 amino acids. The CDR3, as DNA: TGTGCCACCAGCGGCAAAGCAGGGCACAATTCCCGAACAGATACGCAGTATTTT. This gives the protein CATSGKAGHNSRTDTQYF.